This T cell receptor (beta chain) was recorded in a study of blood T cell repertoires in COVID-19. Looking at the study overall: Acute and convalescent COVID-19 samples came from the United States, Italy and Spain. PBMCs, B-cell-depleted T cells, or T cells were the source of the cDNA or gDNA that made up the material.

The CDR3 spans 15 residues. CDR1 and CDR2 from the germline V gene are SGHRS and YFSETQ. Trimming left V 0 bases short and J 0 bases short, with 10 bases between. Methods used by the authors: The assay estimated nucleated cells by amplifying reference gene primers. The method was immunoSEQ multiplex PCR; TCRdb's version includes in-frame clones alone and lacks a portion of them. The V and J calls and clone size come from that table; D and trimming were worked out from the DNA. The top ten hold around 4.4% of the sample, which has approximately 150,000 clones, 65% to 80% seen once. V usage is TRBV5-1 and J usage is TRBJ2-7, with D perhaps matching TRBD2 (6 bases). The TCR comes from a man in his fifties or sixties with acute or convalescent COVID-19. Sequenced material: peripheral blood. For the CDR3, the DNA is TGCGCCAGCAGCTTGGATCCGGGGGACTCCTACGAGCAGTACTTC. The encoded protein is CASSLDPGDSYEQYF.